Given below is one T cell receptor beta chain in context. The study ran its PCR with 60 Vbeta and 13 Jbeta primers. Assay: immunoSEQ multiplex PCR; the TCRdb copy retains only in-frame clones and omits some. The sample gives 150,000 to 200,000 clones, roughly 72% of which show up once; approximately 1% is in the top ten. The data stem from a study of cytomegalovirus exposure and HLA in healthy donors. This CDR3 is built from 19 residues. Trimming shortened V by 5 bases and J by 3 bases, and 26 bases separated the two germline ends. CDR1 is LNHDA, CDR2 SQIVND, per germline (reference sequence). Source material: PBMCs. The chain joins TRBV19 to TRBJ1-5, with D possibly TRBD1 on 6 matching bases. The TCR sequence derives from a woman between 35 and 50 years old in good health and CMV-seronegative. The CDR3: CASSPRDKIAGANNQPQHF. The CDR3 DNA sequence: TGTGCCAGTAGTCCCCGGGACAAAATTGCTGGGGCTAACAATCAGCCCCAGCATTTT.